The 19 T cell receptor beta chains listed next were all sequenced from one sample in a study of blood T cell repertoires in COVID-19. Method: immunoSEQ multiplex PCR; TCRdb's copy keeps in-frame clones and lacks some. The sample lists 230,000 or so clones, 84% seen once, with 1.4% in the top ten. The material sequenced was peripheral blood. All receptors derive from a woman aged 40-49 years who had recovered from COVID-19.

The V call is TRBV18, the J call TRBJ1-1, with 7 positions matching TRBD1. J gave up 3 bases and V 5 bases, and 3 bases lay outside the gene matches. CDR1 and CDR2 from the germline V gene are KGHSH and LQKENI. The length of the CDR3 is 13 residues. The CDR3 loop is CASSTTGDTEAFF. In DNA form, the CDR3 reads TGTGCCAGCTCAACAACAGGGGACACTGAAGCTTTCTTT.

The chain recombines TRBV10-3 with TRBJ2-3; weak D call: TRBD1 (5 bases). Germline V lookup: CDR1 ENHRY, CDR2 SYGVKD. The CDR3 extends over 17 amino acids. V was shortened by 5 bases and J by 0 bases, with 18 bases between the two germline ends. CDR3 bases: TGTGCCATCAGTCCCTGGGGAAAAGGGGCCAGCACAGATACGCAGTATTTT. Amino acids: CAISPWGKGASTDTQYF.

The chain uses TRBV5-1 and TRBJ1-2; D perhaps matches TRBD1 (6 bases). The V gene lost 2 bases and the J gene lost 6 bases, with 11 bases spanning the gap. The germline CDR1 and CDR2 sequences are SGHRS and YFSETQ. CDR3 size: 13 residues. CDR3 in DNA: TGCGCCAGCAGCTTCAGGGGAATCGATGGCTACACCTTC. Amino acid sequence: CASSFRGIDGYTF.

This rearrangement joins TRBV7-2 to TRBJ1-6; D is possibly TRBD1 (5 bases). CDR1 and CDR2 (germline): SGHTA, FQGNSA. The CDR3 is made up of 14 amino acids. The germline V and J ends were trimmed by 2 bases and 6 bases, with 8 bases remaining between them. The CDR3 DNA follows: TGTGCCAGCAGCTTAAATCAGGGTAATTCACCCCTCCACTTT. Translation: CASSLNQGNSPLHF.

The V call is TRBV5-1, the J call TRBJ2-3; 8 bases align to TRBD1. V gave up 4 bases and J gave up 1 base; unmatched junction bases: 8. Germline loops: CDR1 SGHRS, CDR2 YFSETQ. The CDR3 length is 16 residues. CDR3 sequence: CASSPRQGPGTDTQYF. CDR3 nucleotides: TGCGCCAGCAGCCCGAGACAGGGGCCAGGCACAGATACGCAGTATTTT.

The CDR3 DNA follows: TGTGCCAGCAGCGTCACTCGGACTAGCGGGGGGGCCACGCAGTATTTT. Amino acid sequence: CASSVTRTSGGATQYF. This chain joins TRBV3-1 (or the pseudogene TRBV3-2) and TRBJ2-3, with 15 bases fitting TRBD2. J lost 9 bases, V lost 5 bases, and 9 bases had no gene match. Germline V gene lookup returns CDR1 LGHDT and CDR2 YNNKEL (reference sequence). The CDR3 consists of 16 residues.

This clone was observed a single time. This sequence joins TRBV12-2 and TRBJ2-3; the table's TRBD1 call for D was not verified on the DNA. TRBV12-2 is deemed a pseudogene. The CDR3 totals 15 residues. This chain's CDR3 is CASRLGQGGTDTQYF. CDR3 coding DNA: TGTGCAAGTCGCTTAGGACAGGGGGGTACAGATACGCAGTATTTT.

The chain employs TRBV9 and TRBJ2-7; a weak D match, TRBD1 (6 bases). The ends were cut back, 1 base at V and 0 bases at J, with 14 bases in the middle. This CDR3 has 16 amino acids. Germline loops: CDR1 SGDLS, CDR2 YYNGEE. The CDR3 bases are TGTGCCAGCAGCGTAACCAGGGGTTCTTCCTCCTACGAGCAGTACTTC. It specifies CASSVTRGSSSYEQYF.

This clone was seen only once. The chain links TRBV9 to TRBJ1-4; a possible D gene is TRBD1 (6 bases). Deletions cut 0 bases from V and 7 bases from J, with 13 bases between. CDR1 is SGDLS and CDR2 is YYNGEE in the germline V gene. This CDR3 has 15 amino acids. The CDR3 sequence is CASSVEGVRGEKLFF. The DNA for the CDR3 is TGTGCCAGCAGCGTAGAGGGGGTGAGAGGTGAAAAACTGTTTTTT.

The V call is TRBV6-5, the J call TRBJ2-2; a weak D match, TRBD1 (5 bases). The CDR3 spans 14 residues. CDR1 and CDR2 from the germline V gene are MNHEY and SVGAGI. V lost 7 bases, J lost 5 bases, and 14 bases lay in between. The DNA for the CDR3 is TGTGCCAGCAAGCCGTACAGGACGACCGGGGAGCTGTTTTTT. This encodes CASKPYRTTGELFF.

The chain carries TRBV5-4 and TRBJ1-1; weak D call: TRBD1 (5 bases). The V gene lost 4 bases and the J gene lost 5 bases, with 18 bases spanning the gap. The CDR3 runs 15 residues. Germline values: CDR1 SGHNT, CDR2 YYREEE (reference sequence). Here the CDR3 reads CASSLLGRKMTEAFF. For the CDR3, the DNA is TGTGCCAGCAGCCTCCTGGGGCGGAAGATGACTGAAGCTTTCTTT.

The chain carries TRBV5-1 and TRBJ2-1; D is unclear. CDR3 length equals 13 residues. Germline assignment: CDR1 SGHRS and CDR2 YFSETQ. The V end lost 1 base, the J end lost 7 bases, and 9 bases lay between the germline ends. CDR3 amino acids: CASSLIELNEQFF. The CDR3 DNA is TGCGCCAGCAGCTTGATAGAGTTGAATGAGCAGTTCTTC.

This clone was recorded only once. J is TRBJ2-3 and V is TRBV7-2, with TRBD1 as a possible D gene (6 bases). There are 16 residues in the CDR3. Deletions cut 3 bases from V and 1 base from J, with 14 bases between. The germline gives CDR1 SGHTA, CDR2 FQGNSA. In nucleotides, the CDR3 is TGTGCCAGCAGCTTGGGTACAGGGTACGGCACAGATACGCAGTATTTT. Its protein is CASSLGTGYGTDTQYF.

This chain uses TRBV12-3 or TRBV12-4 with TRBJ1-2; TRBD1 matches at 7 bases. J was trimmed by 5 bases and V by 5 bases; bases with no gene match: 5. The CDR3 totals 13 residues. CDR3 protein: CASSDREYYGYTF. The CDR3 nucleotides read TGTGCCAGCAGTGACAGGGAATATTATGGCTACACCTTC.

The gene calls are TRBV2 and TRBJ1-6; 8 bases are a match to TRBD1. The V gene end was trimmed by 8 bases and the J gene end by 13 bases; junction bases not matched to a gene: 10. This CDR3 is 13 amino acids long. Germline CDR1 and CDR2: SNHLY and FYNNEI. The CDR3 DNA reads TGTGCCAGCGGGACAGGAGCTTCAAGGCCCCTCCACTTT. Its translation is CASGTGASRPLHF.

The chain links TRBV14 to TRBJ2-5, with TRBD2 as a possible D gene (5 bases). Germline assignment: CDR1 SGHDN and CDR2 FVKESK. Trimming removed 4 bases from V and 3 bases from J, with 9 bases in between. The CDR3 loop spans 13 amino acids. CDR3 sequence: CASSPPGKETQYF. The CDR3 nucleotides are TGTGCCAGCAGCCCTCCGGGAAAAGAGACCCAGTACTTC. Complete variable domain (other parts from reference TRBV14 and TRBJ2-5): EAGVTQFPSHSVIEKGQTVTLRCDPISGHDNLYWYRRVMGKEIKFLLHFVKESKQDESGMPNNRFLAERTGGTYSTLKVQPAELEDSGVYFCASSPPGKETQYFGPGTRLLVL.

This rearrangement joins TRBV28 to TRBJ1-2, with unresolved D. The V end lost 3 bases, the J end lost 5 bases, and 7 bases lay between the germline ends. Germline CDR1 MDHEN, CDR2 SYDVKM. The CDR3 is made up of 12 amino acids. Written as DNA, the CDR3 is TGTGCCAGCAGTTTGAACAGTTATGGCTACACCTTC. Translation: CASSLNSYGYTF.

This sequence joins TRBV2 and TRBJ1-2; TRBD1 might be the D (5 bases). This CDR3 spans 12 amino acids. CDR1 is SNHLY and CDR2 is FYNNEI in the germline V gene. V was trimmed by 5 bases and J by 7 bases, leaving 11 bases between them. The CDR3 DNA follows: TGTGCCAGCAGTTCCAGGGCGATTGGCTACACCTTC. Translation: CASSSRAIGYTF.

With regard to this clone: Other DNA sequences in this specimen translate into the identical CDR3. This rearrangement joins TRBV7-9 to TRBJ1-2; TRBD1 matches at 7 bases. V gave up 5 bases and J gave up 3 bases; unmatched junction bases: 3. The CDR3 sequence is 13 residues long. The germline V gene encodes CDR1 SEHNR and CDR2 FQNEAQ (reference sequence). CDR3 sequence reads: CASSPGTDYGYTF. DNA of the CDR3: TGTGCCAGCAGCCCTGGGACAGACTATGGCTACACCTTC.